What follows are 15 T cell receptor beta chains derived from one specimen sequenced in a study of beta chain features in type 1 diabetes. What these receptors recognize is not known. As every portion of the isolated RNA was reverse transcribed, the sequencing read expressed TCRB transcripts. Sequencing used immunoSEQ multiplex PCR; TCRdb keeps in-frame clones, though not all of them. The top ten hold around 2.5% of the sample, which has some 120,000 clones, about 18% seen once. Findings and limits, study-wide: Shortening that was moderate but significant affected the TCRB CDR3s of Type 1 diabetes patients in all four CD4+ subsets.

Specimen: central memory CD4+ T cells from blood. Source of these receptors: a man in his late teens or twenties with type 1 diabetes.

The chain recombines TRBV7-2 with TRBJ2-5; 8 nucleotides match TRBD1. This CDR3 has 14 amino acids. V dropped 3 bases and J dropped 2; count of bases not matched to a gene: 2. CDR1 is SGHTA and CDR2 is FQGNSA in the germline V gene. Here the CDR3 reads CASSLGQAQETQYF. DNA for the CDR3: TGTGCCAGCAGCTTGGGACAGGCACAAGAGACCCAGTACTTC.

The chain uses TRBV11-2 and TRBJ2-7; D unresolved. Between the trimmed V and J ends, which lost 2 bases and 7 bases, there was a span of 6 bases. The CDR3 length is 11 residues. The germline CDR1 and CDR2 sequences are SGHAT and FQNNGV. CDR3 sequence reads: CASSLTIEQYF. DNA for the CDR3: TGTGCCAGCAGCTTAACGATTGAGCAGTACTTC.

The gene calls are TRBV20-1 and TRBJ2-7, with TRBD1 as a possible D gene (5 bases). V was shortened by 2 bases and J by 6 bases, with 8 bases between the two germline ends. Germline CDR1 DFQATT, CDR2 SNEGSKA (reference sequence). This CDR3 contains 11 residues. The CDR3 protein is CSARPDSEQYF. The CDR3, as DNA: TGCAGTGCTAGACCTGACAGCGAGCAGTACTTC.

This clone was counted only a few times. The CDR3 nucleotides read TGTGCCAGCTCTCCGGGACAGGGAATCGGCGAGCAGTACTTC. It is translated as CASSPGQGIGEQYF. This rearrangement joins TRBV18 to TRBJ2-7, with 9 bases identical to TRBD1. Germline V lookup: CDR1 KGHSH, CDR2 LQKENI. V shed 6 bases and J 6 bases; nucleotides not matched to a gene: 9. This CDR3 spans 14 amino acids.

The CDR3 DNA sequence: TGTGCCAGCGGCAGGGACTCCTACAATGAGCAGTTCTTC. Translated: CASGRDSYNEQFF. The J gene is TRBJ2-1, the V gene TRBV28, with a tentative D call TRBD1 (5 bases). Trimming cost V 8 bases and J 0 bases, with 8 bases left between them. The CDR3 length is 13 residues. Germline CDR1 and CDR2: MDHEN and SYDVKM.

Here the CDR3 DNA reads TGCGCCAGCAGCCCAGGGACTATGAGGTCCTACGAGCAGTACTTC. Protein sequence: CASSPGTMRSYEQYF. This chain joins TRBV5-1 and TRBJ2-7, with 7 bases fitting TRBD2. V was pared by 4 bases and J by 1 base, with 8 bases of the junction left unmatched. CDR1 is SGHRS, CDR2 YFSETQ, per germline. The CDR3 has 15 amino acids.

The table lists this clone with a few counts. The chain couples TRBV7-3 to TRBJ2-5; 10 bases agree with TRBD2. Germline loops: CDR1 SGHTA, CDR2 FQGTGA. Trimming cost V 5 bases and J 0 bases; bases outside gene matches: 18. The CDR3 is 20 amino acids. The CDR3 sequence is CASSQIGGRTSGPYQETQYF. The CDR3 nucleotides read TGTGCCAGCAGCCAAATAGGTGGGAGGACTAGCGGCCCGTACCAAGAGACCCAGTACTTC.

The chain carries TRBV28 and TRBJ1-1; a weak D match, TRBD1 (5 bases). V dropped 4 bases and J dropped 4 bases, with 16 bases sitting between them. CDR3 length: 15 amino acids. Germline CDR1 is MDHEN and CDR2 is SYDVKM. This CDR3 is CASSSLASGGTEAFF. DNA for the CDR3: TGTGCCAGCAGTTCCCTGGCCTCCGGGGGCACTGAAGCTTTCTTT.

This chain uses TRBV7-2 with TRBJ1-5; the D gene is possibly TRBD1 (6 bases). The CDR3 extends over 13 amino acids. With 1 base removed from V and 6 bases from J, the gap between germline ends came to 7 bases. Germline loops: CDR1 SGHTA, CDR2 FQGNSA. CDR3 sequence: CASSLVGAQPQHF. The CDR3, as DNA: TGTGCCAGCAGCTTAGTGGGGGCTCAGCCCCAGCATTTT.

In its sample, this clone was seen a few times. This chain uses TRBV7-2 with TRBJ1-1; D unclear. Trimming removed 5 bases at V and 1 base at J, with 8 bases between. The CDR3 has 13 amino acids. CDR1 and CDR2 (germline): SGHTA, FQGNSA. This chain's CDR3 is CASSPPSNTEAFF. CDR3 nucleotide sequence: TGTGCCAGCAGCCCACCTTCGAACACTGAAGCTTTCTTT.

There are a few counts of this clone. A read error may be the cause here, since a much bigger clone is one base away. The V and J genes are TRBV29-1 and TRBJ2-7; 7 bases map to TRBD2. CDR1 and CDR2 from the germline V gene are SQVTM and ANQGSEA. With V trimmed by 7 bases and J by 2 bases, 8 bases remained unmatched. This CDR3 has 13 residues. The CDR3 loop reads CSGGREFPYEQYF. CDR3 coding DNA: TGCAGCGGTGGGCGGGAGTTCCCCTACGAGCAGTACTTC.

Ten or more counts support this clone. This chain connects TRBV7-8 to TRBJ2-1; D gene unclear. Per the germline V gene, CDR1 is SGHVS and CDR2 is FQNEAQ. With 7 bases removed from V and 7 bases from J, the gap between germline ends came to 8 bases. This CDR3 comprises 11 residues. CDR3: CASKLGNEQFF. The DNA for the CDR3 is TGTGCCAGCAAGTTGGGTAATGAGCAGTTCTTC.

The DNA for the CDR3 is TGCAGCGTTGAAGATGCGGCGATGGGATACACCATATATTTT. Its protein product is CSVEDAAMGYTIYF. The rearrangement joins TRBV29-1 to TRBJ1-3; D uncertain. The V and J ends lost 0 bases and 8 bases respectively, with 14 bases between them. The germline CDR1 and CDR2 sequences are SQVTM and ANQGSEA. This CDR3 has 14 amino acids.

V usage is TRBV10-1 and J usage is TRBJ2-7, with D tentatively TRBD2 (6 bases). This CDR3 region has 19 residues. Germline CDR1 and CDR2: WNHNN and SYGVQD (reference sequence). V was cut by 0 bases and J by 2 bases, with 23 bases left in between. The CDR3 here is CASSESDSWAGGDPYEQYF. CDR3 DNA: TGCGCCAGCAGTGAGTCGGATTCATGGGCAGGAGGGGACCCCTACGAGCAGTACTTC.

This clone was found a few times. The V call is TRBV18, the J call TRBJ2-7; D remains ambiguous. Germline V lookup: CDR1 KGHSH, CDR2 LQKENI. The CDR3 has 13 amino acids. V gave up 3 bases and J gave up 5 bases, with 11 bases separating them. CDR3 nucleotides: TGTGCCAGCTCACCCACGAACGGCGACGAGCAGTACTTC. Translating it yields CASSPTNGDEQYF.